The text below deals with one T cell receptor (beta chain). Its antigen is currently unknown. The record originates from a study of T-cell memory formation after mild COVID-19. Findings and caveats of the study: The authors did not confirm SARS-CoV-2 specificity of second-wave clones peaking day 37.

The CDR3 covers 15 residues. In germline, CDR1 is MNHEY, CDR2 SVGEGT. With 0 bases removed from V and 6 bases from J, the gap between germline ends came to 11 bases. With constant-segment primers, 5'RACE yielded cDNA libraries of TCR alpha and TCR beta that carried sample barcodes and UMIs. Using its own MiXCR run on the 5' RACE reads, TCRdb lists one record per CDR3 protein. The repertoire consists of 90,000 to 120,000 distinct CDR3 sequences, with more than 9.5% occurring once and the leading ten covering roughly two fifths. The source material was PBMCs or a T cell subset sorted from them (not recorded which). This TCR was sampled from a man aged 18 to 30 who had mild COVID-19 (a few samples of this study predate the infection). Cell type and time point are not known. The chain is built from TRBV6-2 or TRBV6-3 and TRBJ2-2; D uncertain. The chain's CDR3 is CASSYSDTHPGELFF. As DNA, the CDR3 is TGTGCCAGCAGTTACTCCGACACCCATCCCGGGGAGCTGTTTTTT.